This T cell receptor beta chain is drawn from a study of blood T cell repertoires in COVID-19. Looking at the study overall: Sites in the United States, Italy and Spain provided acute and convalescent COVID-19 samples. Sources were T cells, B-cell-depleted T cells, or PBMCs; the material itself was cDNA or gDNA.

The CDR3 is 13 amino acids. In germline, CDR1 is ENHRY, CDR2 SYGVKD. Trimming pared 2 bases from V and 7 bases from J, leaving 6 bases between. As originally analysed: The assay estimated nucleated cells by amplifying reference gene primers. Sequencing used immunoSEQ multiplex PCR; TCRdb keeps in-frame clones, though not all of them. V, J and clone size reflect that table, while D and trimming were determined from the DNA. The sample includes 44,000 or so clones, nearly 70% of them seen just once. Sequencing was performed on peripheral blood. The rearrangement joins TRBV10-3 to TRBJ1-6; D uncertain. The receptor was derived from an elderly man with acute or convalescent COVID-19. CDR3 coding DNA: TGTGCCATCAGTGAGGGGCCAAATTCACCCCTCCACTTT. Translating gives CAISEGPNSPLHF.